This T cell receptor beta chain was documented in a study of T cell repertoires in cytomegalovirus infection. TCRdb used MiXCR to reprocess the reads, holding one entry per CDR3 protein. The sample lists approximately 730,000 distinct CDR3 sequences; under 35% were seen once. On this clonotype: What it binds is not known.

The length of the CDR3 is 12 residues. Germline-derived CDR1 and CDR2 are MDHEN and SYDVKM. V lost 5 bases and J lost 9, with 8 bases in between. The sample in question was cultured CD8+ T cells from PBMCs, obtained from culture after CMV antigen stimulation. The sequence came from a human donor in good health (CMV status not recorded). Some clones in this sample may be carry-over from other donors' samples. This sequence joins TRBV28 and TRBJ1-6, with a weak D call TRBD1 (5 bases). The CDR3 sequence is CASSQGRSPLHF. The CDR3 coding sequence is TGTGCCAGCAGTCAGGGCCGTTCACCCCTCCACTTT.